This entry describes one TCR beta chain. This sample is part of a study of blood T cells in healthy people across ages. The CDR3 is made up of 13 amino acids. Germline values: CDR1 PRHDT, CDR2 FYEKMQ (reference sequence). Trimming stripped 1 base from V and 8 bases from J, with 11 bases between. Next came a second PCR, run for about 6 to 11 cycles, which used a sample-barcoded 5' primer along with a J-beta primer mix. A template-switch adaptor containing 12 random nucleotides labeled each cDNA molecule. One entry per CDR3 protein results from TCRdb running MiXCR on the 5' RACE reads. This table has about 1,500,000 distinct CDR3 sequences, roughly 40% appearing once.

The origin of this receptor is a woman under 30 in good health. V and J are TRBV13 and TRBJ1-1, with unresolved D. The sample consisted of blood. The CDR3 DNA sequence: TGTGCCAGCAGCTTAGCCCTTGGAATGGAAGCTTTCTTT. Translated: CASSLALGMEAFF.